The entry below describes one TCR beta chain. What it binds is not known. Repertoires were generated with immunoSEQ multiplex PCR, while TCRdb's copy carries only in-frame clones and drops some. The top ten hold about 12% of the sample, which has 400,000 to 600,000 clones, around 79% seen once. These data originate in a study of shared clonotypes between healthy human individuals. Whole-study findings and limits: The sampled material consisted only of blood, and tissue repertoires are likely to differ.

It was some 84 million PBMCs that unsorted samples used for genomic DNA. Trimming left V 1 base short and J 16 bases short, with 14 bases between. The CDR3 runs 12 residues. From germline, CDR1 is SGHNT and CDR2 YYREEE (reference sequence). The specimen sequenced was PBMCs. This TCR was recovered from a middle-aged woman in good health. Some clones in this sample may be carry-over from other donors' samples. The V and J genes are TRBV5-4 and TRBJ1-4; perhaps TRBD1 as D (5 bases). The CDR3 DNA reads TGTGCCAGCAGCTTGTGGGGGGAGGAGAGGTTTTTT. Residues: CASSLWGEERFF.